This note documents a single T cell receptor (beta chain) sequence. This CDR3 region has 17 residues. Trimming cost V 4 bases and J 0 bases; bases outside gene matches: 8. Germline loops: CDR1 ENHRY, CDR2 SYGVKD. Per the original data handling: Using reference gene primer amplification, nucleated cell counts were estimated. Profiled with immunoSEQ multiplex PCR; TCRdb holds only in-frame clones, not every one. Clone size and the V and J calls come from that table; the DNA yielded D and trimming. The sample has roughly 160,000 clones, 70% to 90% seen once; the top ten hold roughly 7%. This record belongs to a study of blood T cell repertoires in COVID-19. Study-wide background: Acute-phase and convalescent COVID-19 samples originated in the United States, Italy and Spain. T cells, B-cell-depleted T cells, or PBMCs supplied cDNA or gDNA.

The receptor was isolated from a man aged 50 to 60 with active or convalescent COVID-19. The chain uses TRBV10-3 and TRBJ2-7, with 11 bases that match TRBD1. Sequenced input: peripheral blood. The chain's CDR3 is CAISGTGGKSLSYEQYF. The CDR3 region has the DNA TGTGCCATCAGTGGGACAGGGGGCAAGAGCCTCTCCTACGAGCAGTACTTC.